This TCR beta chain was retrieved from a study of blood T cell repertoires in COVID-19. This CDR3 contains 15 residues. The germline V and J ends were trimmed by 2 bases and 6 bases, with 17 bases remaining between them. Germline lookup yields CDR1 MNHNS and CDR2 SASEGT. Clinical histories supplied by participants themselves formed the basis of cohort assignment. TCRdb's table, derived via immunoSEQ multiplex PCR, lists solely in-frame clones and lacks some. This sample has approximately 200,000 clones; roughly 90% occur once, and the top ten carry approximately 4%. This rearrangement joins TRBV6-1 to TRBJ2-7; TRBD1 is a possible D gene (6 bases). The clonotype comes from a woman younger than 45 who had been exposed to COVID-19. Sequenced input: PBMCs or T cells enriched from blood (not recorded which). The CDR3 bases are TGTGCCAGCAGTGAATTCAGACAGGCTTTTACCGAGCAGTACTTC. Translating gives CASSEFRQAFTEQYF.